The rows below give T cell receptor beta chains drawn from one sample of a study of blood T cell repertoires in COVID-19. The table came from immunoSEQ multiplex PCR; TCRdb's copy has only in-frame clones and leaves some out. This sample carries 140,000 or so clones, 84% of them seen once, and the ten largest clones take around 9%. Source material: peripheral blood. The receptors originated from a man aged 30 to 39 with COVID-19, enrolled during active disease. The CDR3 runs from the conserved cysteine through the conserved F or W. A D gene is named only where the DNA matches it firmly. The size of a clone is reported for some rows only, either as once, few or many, or as a class for expanded clones.

v_gene: TRBV7-2
abundance: .
j_gene: TRBJ1-2
d_gene: .
CDR3nt: TGTGCCAGCAGCCCGAGTTCACAGGGAGTGAAGGGCTACACCTTC
CDR3aa: CASSPSSQGVKGYTF

v_gene: TRBV27
abundance: .
j_gene: TRBJ2-7
d_gene: TRBD1
CDR3nt: TGTGCCAGCAGTTTATCCGGGACAGGAGCCTACGAGCAGTACTTC
CDR3aa: CASSLSGTGAYEQYF

v_gene: TRBV7-9
abundance: .
j_gene: TRBJ1-4
d_gene: .
CDR3nt: TGTGCCAGCAGCCCCGGCTTCGGGGGACCGCTGCGTAATGAAAAACTGTTTTTT
CDR3aa: CASSPGFGGPLRNEKLFF

v_gene: TRBV9
abundance: .
j_gene: TRBJ2-3
d_gene: .
CDR3nt: TGTGCCAGCAGCCTAAGCTCCGGGACAGATACGCAGTATTTT
CDR3aa: CASSLSSGTDTQYF

v_gene: TRBV24-1
abundance: .
j_gene: TRBJ2-1
d_gene: TRBD1
CDR3nt: TGTGCCACCAGTGATTTGCCCAGGACAGGGTACTACAATGAGCAGTTCTTC
CDR3aa: CATSDLPRTGYYNEQFF

v_gene: TRBV30
abundance: .
j_gene: TRBJ1-2
d_gene: .
CDR3nt: TGTGCCTGGAGTGGGGGCGCGGACGGAAGCTATGGCTACACCTTC
CDR3aa: CAWSGGADGSYGYTF

v_gene: TRBV28
abundance: .
j_gene: TRBJ2-2
d_gene: .
CDR3nt: TGTGCCAGCAGTTTGGCCAGTCGTGCGAACACCGGGGAGCTGTTTTTT
CDR3aa: CASSLASRANTGELFF

v_gene: TRBV5-5
abundance: .
j_gene: TRBJ1-5
d_gene: .
CDR3nt: TGTGCCAGCAGCTTTCGAGAGGGCAATCAGCCCCAGCATTTT
CDR3aa: CASSFREGNQPQHF

v_gene: TRBV28
abundance: .
j_gene: TRBJ1-1
d_gene: TRBD1
CDR3nt: TGTGCCAGCAGTTTAGACAGGGTGAACACTGAAGCTTTCTTT
CDR3aa: CASSLDRVNTEAFF

v_gene: TRBV30
abundance: .
j_gene: TRBJ2-6
d_gene: TRBD1
CDR3nt: TGTGCCTGGATGGGGCACGGGACAGTAGTCTCTGGGGCCAACGTCCTGACTTTC
CDR3aa: CAWMGHGTVVSGANVLTF

v_gene: TRBV12-3/TRBV12-4
abundance: once
j_gene: TRBJ1-2
d_gene: TRBD1
CDR3nt: TGTGCCAGCTCAGACAGGGCGAAGGGAGGCTACACCTTC
CDR3aa: CASSDRAKGGYTF

v_gene: TRBV2
abundance: once
j_gene: TRBJ2-7
d_gene: TRBD2
CDR3nt: TGTGCCAGCAGTGACCCCTCACTAGCGGAGGCCTACGAGCAGTACTTC
CDR3aa: CASSDPSLAEAYEQYF

v_gene: TRBV27
abundance: .
j_gene: TRBJ1-1
d_gene: TRBD1
CDR3nt: TGTGCCAGCAGTTTAATGGGACAGGGGAACACTGAAGCTTTCTTT
CDR3aa: CASSLMGQGNTEAFF

v_gene: TRBV19
abundance: once
j_gene: TRBJ2-2
d_gene: TRBD1
CDR3nt: TGTGCCAGTAGTCATGACAGGGGGCTTGGCGGGGAGCTGTTTTTT
CDR3aa: CASSHDRGLGGELFF

v_gene: TRBV4-1
abundance: .
j_gene: TRBJ1-2
d_gene: TRBD1
CDR3nt: TGCGCCAGCAGCCAAGAAGCTCTTGGTCCCAGGGGGCAGGGTTATGGCTACACCTTC
CDR3aa: CASSQEALGPRGQGYGYTF

v_gene: TRBV9
abundance: once
j_gene: TRBJ1-5
d_gene: .
CDR3nt: TGTGCCAGCAGCGTTCCCGGGCAGCCCCAGCATTTT
CDR3aa: CASSVPGQPQHF

v_gene: TRBV30
abundance: .
j_gene: TRBJ1-6
d_gene: TRBD1
CDR3nt: TGTGCCTGGAGTAAGGGGGCGGATCATTCACCCCTCCACTTT
CDR3aa: CAWSKGADHSPLHF

v_gene: TRBV5-4
abundance: .
j_gene: TRBJ2-1
d_gene: TRBD1
CDR3nt: TGTGCCAGCAGCTTGGAGACAGGGGGTGAGCAGTTCTTC
CDR3aa: CASSLETGGEQFF

v_gene: TRBV6-5
abundance: once
j_gene: TRBJ2-3
d_gene: .
CDR3nt: TGTGCCAGCGGAGGGCCTGCTCCGTATTTT
CDR3aa: CASGGPAPYF

v_gene: TRBV29-1
abundance: once
j_gene: TRBJ1-2
d_gene: TRBD1
CDR3nt: TGCAGCGTTGTAGGGGACAGGGGTCTCTATGGCTACACCTTC
CDR3aa: CSVVGDRGLYGYTF

v_gene: TRBV6-1
abundance: .
j_gene: TRBJ2-1
d_gene: .
CDR3nt: TGTGCCAGCAGTGAGAGCACCCGGGGGTTCTTC
CDR3aa: CASSESTRGFF

v_gene: TRBV19
abundance: .
j_gene: TRBJ2-7
d_gene: .
CDR3nt: TGTGCCAGTAGTCGAGGGCGGTCTGGCGAGCAGTACTTC
CDR3aa: CASSRGRSGEQYF

v_gene: TRBV6-5
abundance: .
j_gene: TRBJ2-2
d_gene: .
CDR3nt: TGTGCCAGCAGGAGACTAGTGGACACCGGGGAGCTGTTTTTT
CDR3aa: CASRRLVDTGELFF

v_gene: TRBV28
abundance: once
j_gene: TRBJ1-2
d_gene: TRBD1
CDR3nt: TGTGCCAGCAGTTCAGGGGGCGCGAGCTACACCTTC
CDR3aa: CASSSGGASYTF

v_gene: TRBV27
abundance: .
j_gene: TRBJ2-7
d_gene: TRBD1
CDR3nt: TGTGCCAGCAGTTCCCGACAGGGGGCCCACGAGCAGTACTTC
CDR3aa: CASSSRQGAHEQYF

v_gene: TRBV2
abundance: .
j_gene: TRBJ1-1
d_gene: .
CDR3nt: TGTGCCGGGCGGGGCCAGAACACTGAAGCTTTCTTT
CDR3aa: CAGRGQNTEAFF

v_gene: TRBV15
abundance: .
j_gene: TRBJ2-2
d_gene: TRBD2
CDR3nt: TGTGCCACCAGCAGAGATGCTTGGGGGAGGGACACCGGGGAGCTGTTTTTT
CDR3aa: CATSRDAWGRDTGELFF

v_gene: TRBV9
abundance: .
j_gene: TRBJ2-1
d_gene: TRBD2
CDR3nt: TGTGCCAGCAGCGTTGGAGCGGGGGCCTACAATGAGCAGTTCTTC
CDR3aa: CASSVGAGAYNEQFF

v_gene: TRBV7-8
abundance: .
j_gene: TRBJ2-5
d_gene: .
CDR3nt: TGTGCCAGCAGCTTAGACAGGGTGGAGACCCAGTACTTC
CDR3aa: CASSLDRVETQYF

v_gene: TRBV30
abundance: .
j_gene: TRBJ2-7
d_gene: TRBD2
CDR3nt: TGTGCCTGGGGGACTAGCGGCTCCTACGAGCAGTACTTC
CDR3aa: CAWGTSGSYEQYF

v_gene: TRBV28
abundance: .
j_gene: TRBJ1-2
d_gene: .
CDR3nt: TGTGCCAGCAGTTTCCGCAGGTTCAACTATGGCTACACCTTC
CDR3aa: CASSFRRFNYGYTF

v_gene: TRBV29-1
abundance: once
j_gene: TRBJ1-1
d_gene: .
CDR3nt: TGCAGCGTTCGGGACATAACTAAAGCTTTCTTT
CDR3aa: CSVRDITKAFF

v_gene: TRBV27
abundance: once
j_gene: TRBJ1-2
d_gene: TRBD1
CDR3nt: TGTGCCAGCACCCTATCACCCGTACAGGGGAACTATGGCTACACCTTC
CDR3aa: CASTLSPVQGNYGYTF

v_gene: TRBV3-1/TRBV3-2
abundance: once
j_gene: TRBJ2-6
d_gene: .
CDR3nt: TGTGCCAGCAGCCAAGACTTACCGAGCGGCGTCCTGACTTTC
CDR3aa: CASSQDLPSGVLTF

v_gene: TRBV19
abundance: .
j_gene: TRBJ1-3
d_gene: .
CDR3nt: TGTGCCAGTAGTATGAGTAGTGCCGGAAACACCATATATTTT
CDR3aa: CASSMSSAGNTIYF

v_gene: TRBV24-1
abundance: .
j_gene: TRBJ2-3
d_gene: .
CDR3nt: TGTGCCACCAGTGATTCGACCCTGGACTTACCAGATACGCAGTATTTT
CDR3aa: CATSDSTLDLPDTQYF

v_gene: TRBV14
abundance: .
j_gene: TRBJ2-6
d_gene: TRBD1
CDR3nt: TGTGCCAGCAGCCAAATGGGACAGACCATGGGGGCCAACGTCCTGACTTTC
CDR3aa: CASSQMGQTMGANVLTF